One and the same sample provided the 21 T cell receptor beta chains below, sequenced in a study of Graves' ophthalmopathy and Graves' hyperthyroidism. From RNA, the CDR3 regions of TCR beta chains were amplified and sequenced. The workflow started with a first-round RT-PCR run with HTBI primers and then moved on to a second-round multiplex PCR. From the multiplex PCR reads, TCRdb called clonotypes with MiXCR, one entry per CDR3 protein. The sample gives about 700,000 distinct CDR3 sequences, 40% of which show up once; 44% is in the top ten. Material: peripheral blood. The receptors shown here come from an adult man with Graves' ophthalmopathy.

This clonotype turned up a few times. The V call is TRBV12-3 or TRBV12-4, the J call TRBJ1-1; D not resolved. Trimming cost V 2 bases and J 5 bases, with 9 bases left between them. The CDR3 runs 13 residues. CDR3 protein: CASSLTAATEAFF. CDR3 DNA: TGTGCCAGCAGTTTAACGGCAGCAACTGAAGCTTTCTTT.

Concerning this clonotype: A much larger clone differs by one base, so this may be a read error. The chain carries TRBV2 and TRBJ1-6; no reliable D call. The CDR3 extends over 14 amino acids. V was clipped by 5 bases and J by 2 bases, with 7 bases between them. Looked up from germline, CDR1 is SNHLY and CDR2 is FYNNEI. CDR3 protein: CASSYSTYNSPLHF. DNA of the CDR3: TGTGCCAGCAGTTACTCCACCTATAATTCACCCCTCCACTTT. Filled out from reference TRBV2 and TRBJ1-6, the complete variable domain reads EPEVTQTPSHQVTQMGQEVILRCVPISNHLYFYWYRQILGQKVEFLVSFYNNEISEKSEIFDDQFSVERPDGSNFTLKIRSTKLEDSAMYFCASSYSTYNSPLHFGNGTRLTVT.

This clonotype showed up many times. This chain uses TRBV25-1 with TRBJ1-1; D possibly corresponds to TRBD1 (6 bases). The CDR3 sequence is 14 residues long. From germline, CDR1 is MGHDK and CDR2 SYGVNS. The V and J ends lost 3 bases and 5 bases respectively, with 13 bases between them. CDR3 sequence reads: CASSDSQGKTEAFF. For the CDR3, the DNA is TGTGCCAGCAGTGATTCTCAGGGGAAGACTGAAGCTTTCTTT.

This clonotype was picked up one time. The chain employs TRBV10-3 and TRBJ2-5, with TRBD1 as a possible D gene (7 bases). With 4 bases removed from V and 5 bases from J, the gap between germline ends came to 17 bases. Per the germline V gene, CDR1 is ENHRY and CDR2 is SYGVKD. The CDR3 is 15 residues long. This chain's CDR3 is CAISVSGDRQETQYF. DNA for the CDR3: TGTGCCATCAGTGTATCGGGGGACAGACAGGAGACCCAGTACTTC.

This clonotype was found a few times. The chain links TRBV5-5 to TRBJ1-2; 8 nucleotides agree with TRBD1. This CDR3 contains 16 residues. The ends lost 4 bases at V and 5 bases at J; junction bases unmatched: 13. Germline CDR1 is SGHKS and CDR2 is YYEKEE (reference sequence). The CDR3 loop is CASSQDPGGAGYGYTF. CDR3 nucleotides: TGTGCCAGCAGCCAAGACCCAGGGGGCGCCGGGTATGGCTACACCTTC.

The chain couples TRBV25-1 to TRBJ2-2; D is undetermined. V shed 5 bases and J shed 6 bases, with 13 bases lying between them. The V gene's germline CDR1 is MGHDK and CDR2 SYGVNS. The CDR3 is made up of 14 amino acids. Here the CDR3 reads CASSLGSSAGELFF. For the CDR3, the DNA is TGTGCCAGCAGTTTAGGGTCTTCGGCCGGGGAGCTGTTTTTT.

The chain uses TRBV25-1 and TRBJ1-2; 7 positions agree with TRBD1. Germline V lookup: CDR1 MGHDK, CDR2 SYGVNS. This CDR3 is built from 14 residues. J gave up 1 base and V 4 bases, and 3 bases lay outside the gene matches. In nucleotides, the CDR3 is TGTGCCAGCAGTGGACAGGGCTTTAACTATGGCTACACCTTC. Translation gives CASSGQGFNYGYTF.

This clonotype has at least ten counts. This chain joins TRBV7-9 and TRBJ1-1; D unresolved. The CDR3 length is 15 residues. Germline V CDR1 and CDR2: SEHNR, FQNEAQ (reference sequence). V shed 4 bases and J shed 5 bases, with 17 bases lying between them. In nucleotides, the CDR3 is TGTGCCAGCAGCTCAGGTATCAGGCCTCGGACTGAAGCTTTCTTT. As protein: CASSSGIRPRTEAFF.

This clonotype was detected many times. The chain employs TRBV25-1 and TRBJ1-1; TRBD1 is a possible D gene (5 bases). Germline loops: CDR1 MGHDK, CDR2 SYGVNS. Trimming removed 1 base from V and 1 base from J, with 13 bases in between. The CDR3 totals 16 residues. The CDR3 sequence is CASSESRWRGNTEAFF. In nucleotides, the CDR3 is TGTGCCAGCAGTGAATCTCGGTGGAGGGGGAACACTGAAGCTTTCTTT.

This clonotype came up many times. The V and J genes are TRBV6-6 and TRBJ1-2; 10 bases align to TRBD1. From germline, CDR1 is MNHNY and CDR2 SVGAGI (reference sequence). The CDR3 contains 13 residues. V was clipped by 6 bases and J by 7 bases; unmatched bases: 5. In nucleotides, the CDR3 is TGTGCCAGCAGCCGAGACAGGGGGCCTGGCTACACCTTC. This gives the protein CASSRDRGPGYTF.

This clonotype was picked up many times. The rearrangement links TRBV19 to TRBJ1-1; 12 bases match TRBD1. Trimming cost V 5 bases and J 0 bases; bases outside gene matches: 4. The V gene's germline CDR1 is LNHDA and CDR2 SQIVND (reference sequence). This CDR3 spans 16 amino acids. This CDR3 reads CASSPGTGGMNTEAFF. CDR3 DNA: TGTGCCAGTAGTCCTGGGACAGGGGGCATGAACACTGAAGCTTTCTTT.

The V and J genes are TRBV5-1 and TRBJ1-1, with D possibly being TRBD1 (6 bases). Trimming removed 3 bases from V and 0 bases from J, with 9 bases in between. The CDR3 is 14 amino acids. Germline loops: CDR1 SGHRS, CDR2 YFSETQ. The CDR3 region is CASSYGTMNTEAFF. CDR3 nucleotide sequence: TGCGCCAGCAGCTATGGGACAATGAACACTGAAGCTTTCTTT.

This clonotype occurred once. The germline gene is not matched at one end of the junction; a read error may be the cause. CDR3 protein: CASRQPNEKLFF. The CDR3 DNA is TGTGCTAGCAGACAGCCGAATGAAAAACTGTTTTTT. The V call is TRBV11-1, the J call TRBJ1-4; perhaps TRBD1 as D (5 bases). Germline CDR1 is SGHAT and CDR2 is FQDESV (reference sequence). The CDR3 is 12 residues long.

This clonotype was observed a few times. This chain uses TRBV20-1 with TRBJ2-2, with 8 positions matching TRBD2. CDR3 length: 15 residues. Per the germline V gene, CDR1 is DFQATT and CDR2 is SNEGSKA (reference sequence). Unmatched junction bases numbered 8, after V lost 2 bases and J lost 6 bases. CDR3 residues: CSARTGGPWSGELFF. For the CDR3, the DNA is TGCAGTGCTAGAACGGGGGGGCCCTGGTCCGGGGAGCTGTTTTTT.

This clonotype came up a few times. V is TRBV7-9 and J is TRBJ2-5; TRBD2 matches at 9 bases. Germline V gene lookup returns CDR1 SEHNR and CDR2 FQNEAQ (reference sequence). This CDR3 region has 17 residues. With 2 bases clipped from V and 4 bases from J, the junction kept 11 bases outside the gene matches. CDR3 residues: CASSLFGLAGSGETQYF. CDR3 in DNA: TGTGCCAGCAGCTTATTCGGGCTAGCGGGGTCAGGAGAGACCCAGTACTTC.

V is TRBV19 and J is TRBJ1-2; D may be TRBD1 (6 bases). This CDR3 comprises 15 residues. CDR1 and CDR2 (germline): LNHDA, SQIVND (reference sequence). Trimming left V 5 bases short and J 0 bases short, with 13 bases between. The CDR3 nucleotides read TGTGCCAGTAGTGTCCTATACAGGGCTAACTATGGCTACACCTTC. As protein: CASSVLYRANYGYTF.

CDR3 in amino acids: CSVGTGRYGYTF. The CDR3 nucleotides read TGCAGCGTTGGGACAGGGCGGTATGGCTACACCTTC. This rearrangement joins TRBV29-1 to TRBJ1-2, with 8 bases fitting TRBD1. Germline V gives CDR1 SQVTM, CDR2 ANQGSEA. The CDR3 is 12 residues long. The V and J ends lost 4 bases and 5 bases, in that order; junction bases with no gene match: 3.

J is TRBJ1-2 and V is TRBV11-2; tentative D call: TRBD1 (5 bases). Germline lookup yields CDR1 SGHAT and CDR2 FQNNGV. The length of the CDR3 is 14 residues. The V and J ends lost 1 base and 7 bases respectively, with 13 bases between them. The CDR3 sequence is CASSLGGVSPGYTF. CDR3 DNA: TGTGCCAGCAGCTTAGGGGGGGTCTCTCCTGGCTACACCTTC.

The table lists this clonotype with a few counts. V usage is TRBV7-9 and J usage is TRBJ2-2; unclear D gene. The CDR3 sequence is 15 residues long. V was pared by 2 bases and J by 9 bases, with 16 bases between. Germline CDR1 and CDR2: SEHNR and FQNEAQ (reference sequence). The CDR3 reads CASSLLDFEDRELFF. Written as DNA, the CDR3 is TGTGCCAGCAGCTTACTGGATTTTGAGGACCGGGAGCTGTTTTTT.

This clonotype was counted only a few times. The V gene is TRBV11-2, the J gene TRBJ1-3, with 8 bases matching TRBD1. This CDR3 has 16 residues. CDR1 and CDR2 (germline): SGHAT, FQNNGV. J gave up 4 bases and V 5 bases, and 10 bases lay outside the gene matches. In DNA, the CDR3 is TGTGCCAGCAGCCCAGGGACAGGAAAAATCGGAAACACCATATATTTT. Residues: CASSPGTGKIGNTIYF.

This clonotype was observed at least ten times. This chain joins TRBV15 and TRBJ2-5; TRBD1 might be the D (6 bases). V was cut by 1 base and J by 3 bases, with 12 bases left in between. The CDR3 is 15 residues long. Per the germline V gene, CDR1 is LNHNV and CDR2 is YYDKDF (reference sequence). In DNA, the CDR3 is TGTGCCACCAGCAGAGTTAGGACAGTGGAAGAGACCCAGTACTTC. Its protein product is CATSRVRTVEETQYF.